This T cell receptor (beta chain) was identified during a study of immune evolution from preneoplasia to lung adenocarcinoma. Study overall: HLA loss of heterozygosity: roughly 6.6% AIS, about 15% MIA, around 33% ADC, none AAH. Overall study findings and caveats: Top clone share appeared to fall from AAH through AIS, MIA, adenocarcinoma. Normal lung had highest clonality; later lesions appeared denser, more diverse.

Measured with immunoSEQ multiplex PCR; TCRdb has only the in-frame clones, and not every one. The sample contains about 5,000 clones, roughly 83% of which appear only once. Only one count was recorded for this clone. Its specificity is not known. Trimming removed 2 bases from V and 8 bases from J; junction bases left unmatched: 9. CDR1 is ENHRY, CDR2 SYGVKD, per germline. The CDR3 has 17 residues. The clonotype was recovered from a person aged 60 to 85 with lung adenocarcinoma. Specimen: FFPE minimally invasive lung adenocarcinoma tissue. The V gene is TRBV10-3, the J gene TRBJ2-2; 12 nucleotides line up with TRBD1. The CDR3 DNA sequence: TGTGCCATCAGTGAGACCGGGACAGGGGGCCTGGGGGGGGAGCTGTTTTTT. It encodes CAISETGTGGLGGELFF.